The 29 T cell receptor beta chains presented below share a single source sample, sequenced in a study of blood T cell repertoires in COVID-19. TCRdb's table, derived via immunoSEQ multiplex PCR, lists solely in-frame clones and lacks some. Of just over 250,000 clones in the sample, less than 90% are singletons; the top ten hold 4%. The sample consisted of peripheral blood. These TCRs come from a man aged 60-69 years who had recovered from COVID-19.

The CDR3 loop is CASSREGAVGQPQHF. The DNA for the CDR3 is TGTGCCAGCAGCCGGGAGGGGGCGGTTGGGCAGCCCCAGCATTTT. The chain has TRBV9 and TRBJ1-5, with 7 bases that match TRBD1. Germline values: CDR1 SGDLS, CDR2 YYNGEE. Unmatched junction bases numbered 11, after V lost 4 bases and J lost 7 bases. The CDR3 is made up of 15 amino acids. The whole variable domain, filled in from reference TRBV9 and TRBJ1-5, reads DSGVTQTPKHLITATGQRVTLRCSPRSGDLSVYWYQQSLDQGLQFLIQYYNGEERAKGNILERFSAQQFPDLHSELNLSSLELGDSALYFCASSREGAVGQPQHFGDGTRLSIL.

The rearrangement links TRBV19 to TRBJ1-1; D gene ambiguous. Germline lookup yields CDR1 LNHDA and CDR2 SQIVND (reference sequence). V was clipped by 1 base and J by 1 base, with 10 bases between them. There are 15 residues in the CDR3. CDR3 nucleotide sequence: TGTGCCAGTAGTATAGTAGTGGGAGGGAACACTGAAGCTTTCTTT. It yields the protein CASSIVVGGNTEAFF. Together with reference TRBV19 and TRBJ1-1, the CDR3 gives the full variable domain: DGGITQSPKYLFRKEGQNVTLSCEQNLNHDAMYWYRQDPGQGLRLIYYSQIVNDFQKGDIAEGYSVSREKKESFPLTVTSAQKNPTAFYLCASSIVVGGNTEAFFGQGTRLTVV.

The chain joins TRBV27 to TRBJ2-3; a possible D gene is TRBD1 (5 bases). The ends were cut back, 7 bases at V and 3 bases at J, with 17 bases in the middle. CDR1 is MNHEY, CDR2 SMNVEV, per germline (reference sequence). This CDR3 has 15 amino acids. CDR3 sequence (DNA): TGTGCCAGCACCACGATGGGCAGGGTAACAGATACGCAGTATTTT. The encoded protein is CASTTMGRVTDTQYF.

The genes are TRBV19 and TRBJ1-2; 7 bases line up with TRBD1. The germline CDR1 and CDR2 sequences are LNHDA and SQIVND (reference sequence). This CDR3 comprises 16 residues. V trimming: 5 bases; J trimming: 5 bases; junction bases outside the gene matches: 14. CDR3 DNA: TGTGCCAGTAGTCAATTAAGGACAGGAGGTGCTTATGGCTACACCTTC. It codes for CASSQLRTGGAYGYTF.

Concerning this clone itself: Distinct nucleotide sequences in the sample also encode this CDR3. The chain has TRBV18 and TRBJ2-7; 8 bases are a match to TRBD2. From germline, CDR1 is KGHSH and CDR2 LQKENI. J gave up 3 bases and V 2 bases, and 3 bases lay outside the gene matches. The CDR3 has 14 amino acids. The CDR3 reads CASSPAGTSYEQYF. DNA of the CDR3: TGTGCCAGCTCACCAGCCGGGACTAGCTACGAGCAGTACTTC. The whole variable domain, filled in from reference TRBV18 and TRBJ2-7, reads NAGVMQNPRHLVRRRGQEARLRCSPMKGHSHVYWYRQLPEEGLKFMVYLQKENIIDESGMPKERFSAEFPKEGPSILRIQQVVRGDSAAYFCASSPAGTSYEQYFGPGTRLTVT.

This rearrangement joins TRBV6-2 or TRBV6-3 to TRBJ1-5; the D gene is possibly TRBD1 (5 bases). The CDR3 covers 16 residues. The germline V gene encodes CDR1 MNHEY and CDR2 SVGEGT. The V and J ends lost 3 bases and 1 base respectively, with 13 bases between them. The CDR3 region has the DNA TGTGCCAGCAGTTATGGATCAGGGTTAAGCAATCAGCCCCAGCATTTT. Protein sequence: CASSYGSGLSNQPQHF.

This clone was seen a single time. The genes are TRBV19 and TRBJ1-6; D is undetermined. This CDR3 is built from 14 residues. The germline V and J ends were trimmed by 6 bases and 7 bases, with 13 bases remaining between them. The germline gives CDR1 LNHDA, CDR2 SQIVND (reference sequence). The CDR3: CASSPGGRNSPLHF. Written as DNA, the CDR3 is TGTGCCAGTAGCCCAGGTGGGAGGAATTCACCCCTCCACTTT. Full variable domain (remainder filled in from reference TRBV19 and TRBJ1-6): DGGITQSPKYLFRKEGQNVTLSCEQNLNHDAMYWYRQDPGQGLRLIYYSQIVNDFQKGDIAEGYSVSREKKESFPLTVTSAQKNPTAFYLCASSPGGRNSPLHFGNGTRLTVT.

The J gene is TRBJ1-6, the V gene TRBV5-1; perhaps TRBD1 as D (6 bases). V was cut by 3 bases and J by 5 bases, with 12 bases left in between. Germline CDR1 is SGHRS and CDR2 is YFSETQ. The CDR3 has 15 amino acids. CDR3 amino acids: CASSSREGDNSPLHF. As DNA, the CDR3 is TGCGCCAGCAGCTCGCGGGAGGGGGATAATTCACCCCTCCACTTT.

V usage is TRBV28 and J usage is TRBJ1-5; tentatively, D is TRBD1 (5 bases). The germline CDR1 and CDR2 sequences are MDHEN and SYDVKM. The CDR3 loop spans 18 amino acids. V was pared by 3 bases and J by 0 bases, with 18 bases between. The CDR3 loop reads CASSFSGLLRLSNQPQHF. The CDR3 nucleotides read TGTGCCAGCAGTTTTTCAGGGCTATTAAGACTTAGCAATCAGCCCCAGCATTTT. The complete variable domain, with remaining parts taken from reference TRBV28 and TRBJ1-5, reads DVKVTQSSRYLVKRTGEKVFLECVQDMDHENMFWYRQDPGLGLRLIYFSYDVKMKEKGDIPEGYSVSREKKERFSLILESASTNQTSMYLCASSFSGLLRLSNQPQHFGDGTRLSIL.

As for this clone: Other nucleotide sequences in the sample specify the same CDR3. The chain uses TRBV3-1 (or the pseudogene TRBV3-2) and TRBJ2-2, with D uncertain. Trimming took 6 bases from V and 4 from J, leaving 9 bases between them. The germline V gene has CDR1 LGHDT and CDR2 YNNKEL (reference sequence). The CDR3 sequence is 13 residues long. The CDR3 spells CASSPRSTGELFF. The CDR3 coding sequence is TGTGCCAGCAGTCCGAGGAGCACCGGGGAGCTGTTTTTT.

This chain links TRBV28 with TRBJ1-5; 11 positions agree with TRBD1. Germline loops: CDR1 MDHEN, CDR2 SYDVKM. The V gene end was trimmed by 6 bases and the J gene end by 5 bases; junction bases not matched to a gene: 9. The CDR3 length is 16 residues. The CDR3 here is CASRWTGGAVYQPQHF. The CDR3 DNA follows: TGTGCCAGCAGATGGACAGGGGGCGCGGTTTATCAGCCCCAGCATTTT.

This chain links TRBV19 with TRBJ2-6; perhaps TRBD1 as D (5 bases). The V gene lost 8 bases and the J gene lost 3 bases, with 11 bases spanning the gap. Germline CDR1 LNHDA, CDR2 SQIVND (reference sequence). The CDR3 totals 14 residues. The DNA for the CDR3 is TGTGCCAGTGGGTTGGGGCGTGGGGCCAACGTCCTGACTTTC. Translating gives CASGLGRGANVLTF.

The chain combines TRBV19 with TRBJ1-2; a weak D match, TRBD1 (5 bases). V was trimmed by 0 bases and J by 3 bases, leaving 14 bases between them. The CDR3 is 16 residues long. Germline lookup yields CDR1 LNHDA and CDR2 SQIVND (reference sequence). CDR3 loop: CASSIDLSGAYYGYTF. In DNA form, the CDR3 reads TGTGCCAGTAGTATAGATCTCAGTGGGGCATACTATGGCTACACCTTC.

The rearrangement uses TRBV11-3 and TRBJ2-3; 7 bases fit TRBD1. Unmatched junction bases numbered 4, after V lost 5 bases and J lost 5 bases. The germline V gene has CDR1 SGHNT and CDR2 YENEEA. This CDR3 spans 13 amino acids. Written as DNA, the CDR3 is TGTGCCAGCAGCCCAACAGGGGTAGATACGCAGTATTTT. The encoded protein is CASSPTGVDTQYF.

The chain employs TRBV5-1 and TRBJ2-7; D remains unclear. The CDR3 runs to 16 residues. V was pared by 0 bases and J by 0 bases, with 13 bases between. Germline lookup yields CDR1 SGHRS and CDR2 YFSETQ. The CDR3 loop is CASSLDPRGPSYEQYF. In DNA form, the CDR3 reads TGCGCCAGCAGCTTGGACCCCAGAGGCCCCTCCTACGAGCAGTACTTC.

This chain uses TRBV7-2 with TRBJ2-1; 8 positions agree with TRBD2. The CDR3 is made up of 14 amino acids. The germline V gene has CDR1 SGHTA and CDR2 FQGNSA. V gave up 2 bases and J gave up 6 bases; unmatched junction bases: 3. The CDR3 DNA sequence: TGTGCCAGCAGCTTACCCGGGGGGGGCAATGAGCAGTTCTTC. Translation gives CASSLPGGGNEQFF.

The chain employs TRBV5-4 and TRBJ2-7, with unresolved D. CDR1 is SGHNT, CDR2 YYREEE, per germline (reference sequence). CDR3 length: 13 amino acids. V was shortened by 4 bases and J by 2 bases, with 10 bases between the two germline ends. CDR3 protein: CASSLETAYEQYF. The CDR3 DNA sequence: TGTGCCAGCAGCCTCGAAACGGCCTACGAGCAGTACTTC.

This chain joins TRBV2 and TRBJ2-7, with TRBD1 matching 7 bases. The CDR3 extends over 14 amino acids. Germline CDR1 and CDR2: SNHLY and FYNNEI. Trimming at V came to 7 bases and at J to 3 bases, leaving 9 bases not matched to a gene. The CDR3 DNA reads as TGTGCCAGCACCACGCGACAGGGAAACTACGAGCAGTACTTC. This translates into CASTTRQGNYEQYF. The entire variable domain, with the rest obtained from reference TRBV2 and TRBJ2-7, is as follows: EPEVTQTPSHQVTQMGQEVILRCVPISNHLYFYWYRQILGQKVEFLVSFYNNEISEKSEIFDDQFSVERPDGSNFTLKIRSTKLEDSAMYFCASTTRQGNYEQYFGPGTRLTVT.

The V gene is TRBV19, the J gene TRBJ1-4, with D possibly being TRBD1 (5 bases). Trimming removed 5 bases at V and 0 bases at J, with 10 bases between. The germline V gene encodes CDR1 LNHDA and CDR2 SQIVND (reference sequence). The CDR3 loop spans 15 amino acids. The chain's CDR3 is CASSPLTATNEKLFF. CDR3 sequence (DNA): TGTGCCAGTAGTCCACTGACAGCAACTAATGAAAAACTGTTTTTT. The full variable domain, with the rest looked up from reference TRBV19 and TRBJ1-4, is DGGITQSPKYLFRKEGQNVTLSCEQNLNHDAMYWYRQDPGQGLRLIYYSQIVNDFQKGDIAEGYSVSREKKESFPLTVTSAQKNPTAFYLCASSPLTATNEKLFFGSGTQLSVL.

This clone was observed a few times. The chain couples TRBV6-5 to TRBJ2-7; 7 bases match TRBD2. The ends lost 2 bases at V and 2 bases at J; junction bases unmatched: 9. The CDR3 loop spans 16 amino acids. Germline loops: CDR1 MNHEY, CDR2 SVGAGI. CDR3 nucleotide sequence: TGTGCCAGCAGTTACGGTAGGGCTAGCGGAACCTACGAGCAGTACTTC. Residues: CASSYGRASGTYEQYF.

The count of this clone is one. CDR3 amino acids: CSVGNRGSGNTIYF. Here the CDR3 DNA reads TGCAGCGTCGGAAACAGGGGATCTGGAAACACCATATATTTT. This chain uses TRBV29-1 with TRBJ1-3; 7 nucleotides line up with TRBD1. The germline V gene encodes CDR1 SQVTM and CDR2 ANQGSEA. This CDR3 has 14 amino acids. V shed 6 bases, J shed 1 base, and the junction held 6 bases outside the gene matches.

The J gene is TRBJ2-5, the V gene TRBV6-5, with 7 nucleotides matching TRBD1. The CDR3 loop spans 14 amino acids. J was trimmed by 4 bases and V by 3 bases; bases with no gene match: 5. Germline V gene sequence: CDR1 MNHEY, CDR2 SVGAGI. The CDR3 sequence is CASSYTGVGETQYF. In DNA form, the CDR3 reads TGTGCCAGCAGTTATACAGGGGTAGGAGAGACCCAGTACTTC.

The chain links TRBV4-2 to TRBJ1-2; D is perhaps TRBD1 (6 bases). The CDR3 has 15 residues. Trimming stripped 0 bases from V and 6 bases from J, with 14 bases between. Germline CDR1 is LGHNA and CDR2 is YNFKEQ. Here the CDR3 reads CASSQDRGALDGYTF. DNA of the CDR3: TGTGCCAGCAGCCAAGATCGGGGGGCCTTGGATGGCTACACCTTC.

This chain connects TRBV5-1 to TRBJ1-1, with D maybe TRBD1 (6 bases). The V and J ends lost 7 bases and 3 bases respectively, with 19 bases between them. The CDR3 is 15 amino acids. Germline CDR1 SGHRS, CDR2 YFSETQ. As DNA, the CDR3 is TGCGCCAGCTTTGAGGACGGACAGCTTTACACTGAAGCTTTCTTT. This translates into CASFEDGQLYTEAFF.

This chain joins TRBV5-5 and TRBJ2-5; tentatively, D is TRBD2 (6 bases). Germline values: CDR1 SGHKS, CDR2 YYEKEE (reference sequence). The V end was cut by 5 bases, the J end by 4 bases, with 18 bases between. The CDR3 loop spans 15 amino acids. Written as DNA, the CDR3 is TGTGCCAGCAGAATCCAACCGGGACTCCGAGAGACCCAGTACTTC. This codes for CASRIQPGLRETQYF.

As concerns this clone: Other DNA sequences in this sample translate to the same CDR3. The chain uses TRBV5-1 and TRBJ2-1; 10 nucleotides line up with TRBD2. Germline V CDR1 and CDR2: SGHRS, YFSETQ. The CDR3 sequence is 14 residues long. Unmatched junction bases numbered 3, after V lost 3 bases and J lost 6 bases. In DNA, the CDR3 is TGCGCCAGCAGCTCAGCGGGGGGGCCCAATGAGCAGTTCTTC. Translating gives CASSSAGGPNEQFF.

In nucleotides, the CDR3 is TGTGCCAGCACAGGAAGACGGGGGGGTTACGAGACCCAGTACTTC. This encodes CASTGRRGGYETQYF. This sequence joins TRBV2 and TRBJ2-5; TRBD2 matches 8 bases. V was pared by 7 bases and J by 5 bases, with 12 bases of the junction left unmatched. Germline V gene data show CDR1 as SNHLY and CDR2 as FYNNEI. The CDR3 consists of 15 residues.

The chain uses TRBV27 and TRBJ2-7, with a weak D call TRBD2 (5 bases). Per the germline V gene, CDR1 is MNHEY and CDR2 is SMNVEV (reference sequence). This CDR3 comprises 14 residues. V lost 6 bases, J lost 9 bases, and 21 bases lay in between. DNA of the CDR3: TGTGCCAGCAGAGCCGACCGGGGAACGGTTAGGCAGTACTTC. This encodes CASRADRGTVRQYF.

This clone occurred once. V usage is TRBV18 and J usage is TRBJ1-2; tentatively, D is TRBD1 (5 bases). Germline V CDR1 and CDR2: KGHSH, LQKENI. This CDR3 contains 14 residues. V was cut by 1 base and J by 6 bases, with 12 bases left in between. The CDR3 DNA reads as TGTGCCAGCTCACCACGGAGGGTGGGGGATGGCTACACCTTC. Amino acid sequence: CASSPRRVGDGYTF.